The next 14 T cell receptor beta chains were all read from a single sample in a study of resident and recirculating memory T cells in vitiligo. Some clones are missing from TCRdb's copy, which holds only in-frame ones; the method was immunoSEQ multiplex PCR. Of 60,000 to 80,000 clones in the sample, about nine tenths are singletons; the top ten hold around 4.6%. The sample taken for sequencing was blood. These receptors were obtained from a male donor with vitiligo.

The chain employs TRBV7-9 and TRBJ2-7; 10 bases map to TRBD1. CDR3 length: 15 amino acids. Trimming at V came to 0 bases and at J to 4 bases, leaving 3 bases not matched to a gene. The germline gives CDR1 SEHNR, CDR2 FQNEAQ (reference sequence). CDR3 amino acids: CASSLAPGQGYEQYF. CDR3 in DNA: TGTGCCAGCAGCTTAGCACCGGGACAGGGGTACGAGCAGTACTTC.

This clone was recorded only once. The V and J genes are TRBV7-8 and TRBJ1-6; no clear D gene. The CDR3 sequence is 15 residues long. Germline CDR1 and CDR2: SGHVS and FQNEAQ. V was shortened by 0 bases and J by 6 bases, with 9 bases between the two germline ends. CDR3: CASSLAEGRNSPLHF. In DNA form, the CDR3 reads TGTGCCAGCAGCTTAGCGGAGGGCCGTAATTCACCCCTCCACTTT.

V usage is TRBV9 and J usage is TRBJ2-1; D call uncertain. This CDR3 has 14 amino acids. Germline V gene sequence: CDR1 SGDLS, CDR2 YYNGEE. Trimming removed 3 bases at V and 7 bases at J, with 14 bases between. CDR3: CASSAPRNGNEQFF. The CDR3, as DNA: TGTGCCAGCAGCGCCCCCCGAAACGGGAATGAGCAGTTCTTC.

The chain couples TRBV7-9 to TRBJ1-4; possibly TRBD1 for D (6 bases). Trimming took off 5 bases at V and 8 bases at J, with 18 bases between the two ends. There are 15 residues in the CDR3. The germline V gene has CDR1 SEHNR and CDR2 FQNEAQ (reference sequence). The CDR3 DNA reads as TGTGCCAGCAGCCCTTCCTGGGACATGGGCGAAAAACTGTTTTTT. It is translated as CASSPSWDMGEKLFF.

The chain has TRBV25-1 and TRBJ1-1, with D tentatively TRBD1 (5 bases). Germline-derived CDR1 and CDR2 are MGHDK and SYGVNS. The CDR3 loop spans 13 amino acids. The V end was cut by 5 bases, the J end by 3 bases, with 10 bases between. The CDR3 nucleotides are TGTGCCAGCAGTCAGCAAGGGGACACTGAAGCTTTCTTT. It yields the protein CASSQQGDTEAFF.

The chain has TRBV5-6 and TRBJ2-3, with 7 bases matching TRBD1. J was trimmed by 0 bases and V by 4 bases; bases with no gene match: 5. Germline values: CDR1 SGHDT, CDR2 YYEEEE. This CDR3 is built from 15 residues. The CDR3 loop reads CASSQGGASTDTQYF. The CDR3 nucleotides are TGTGCCAGCAGCCAAGGGGGCGCTAGCACAGATACGCAGTATTTT.

This clone was detected once. This chain links TRBV25-1 with TRBJ2-7; TRBD1 aligns across 9 bases. J lost 4 bases, V lost 7 bases, and 8 bases had no gene match. CDR1 is MGHDK and CDR2 is SYGVNS in the germline V gene. This CDR3 is 14 amino acids long. The CDR3 sequence: CASTPGQGSYEQYF. DNA of the CDR3: TGTGCCAGCACCCCGGGACAGGGTTCTTACGAGCAGTACTTC.

There are a few counts of this clone. This chain uses TRBV19 with TRBJ2-3; 7 positions match TRBD1. This CDR3 is built from 14 residues. Germline CDR1 and CDR2: LNHDA and SQIVND (reference sequence). The V segment lost 7 bases and the J segment 1 base; nucleotides outside the gene matches: 5. The CDR3 nucleotides read TGTGCCAGTAAGCAGGGGGTAGGCACAGATACGCAGTATTTT. It encodes CASKQGVGTDTQYF.

The chain employs TRBV4-3 and TRBJ2-1, with D tentatively TRBD1 (5 bases). The length of the CDR3 is 15 residues. Between the trimmed V and J ends, which lost 4 bases and 4 bases, there was a span of 14 bases. Germline V CDR1 and CDR2: LGHNA, YSLEER. In nucleotides, the CDR3 is TGCGCCAGCAGCCCTGACAGCTTCCTTTACAATGAGCAGTTCTTC. It translates to CASSPDSFLYNEQFF.

The chain carries TRBV9 and TRBJ2-7; maybe TRBD1 (7 bases). V was clipped by 2 bases and J by 7 bases, with 13 bases between them. This CDR3 contains 13 residues. Germline V lookup: CDR1 SGDLS, CDR2 YYNGEE. CDR3 nucleotides: TGTGCCAGCAGCGTGGAGGGGGCGGCGGAGCAGTACTTC. This codes for CASSVEGAAEQYF.

The genes are TRBV9 and TRBJ1-5; D uncertain. CDR1 and CDR2 from the germline V gene are SGDLS and YYNGEE. This CDR3 region has 14 residues. V shed 1 base and J shed 2 bases, with 7 bases lying between them. The CDR3 reads CASSVSGGNQPQHF. In nucleotides, the CDR3 is TGTGCCAGCAGCGTAAGTGGAGGCAATCAGCCCCAGCATTTT.

This clone was seen more than once but under ten times. The chain links TRBV18 to TRBJ1-2; D ambiguous. The V gene's germline CDR1 is KGHSH and CDR2 LQKENI. The CDR3 runs to 16 residues. Deletions cut 3 bases from V and 2 bases from J, with 16 bases between. In nucleotides, the CDR3 is TGTGCCAGCTCACCTGGACTGAGCCAACTAAACTATGGCTACACCTTC. It codes for CASSPGLSQLNYGYTF.

This chain links TRBV5-1 with TRBJ1-4, with D unresolved. Trimming stripped 3 bases from V and 7 bases from J, with 13 bases between. Germline V gene sequence: CDR1 SGHRS, CDR2 YFSETQ. The CDR3 consists of 14 residues. The CDR3 coding sequence is TGCGCCAGCAGCTCAGGAACCCGGGGTGAAAAACTGTTTTTT. Residues: CASSSGTRGEKLFF.

J is TRBJ1-1 and V is TRBV6-6, with 10 nucleotides matching TRBD1. Germline V gene lookup returns CDR1 MNHNY and CDR2 SVGAGI (reference sequence). This CDR3 is built from 15 residues. The V gene end was trimmed by 5 bases and the J gene end by 11 bases; junction bases not matched to a gene: 14. The CDR3 is CASSQGTGATVGAFF. The CDR3 DNA reads as TGTGCCAGCAGTCAAGGGACAGGGGCTACTGTGGGGGCTTTCTTT.